This T cell receptor (beta chain) was identified during a study of shared clonotypes between healthy human individuals (dated by TCRdb to the early 2020s). Background for the entire study: The cohort included three men and a couple of women between 18 and 49 years of age. Per donor, three plates each were used for CD4 naive and CD4 memory, two for CD8 naive, and one for CD8 memory. To estimate repertoire size and how much clonotype sharing occurs between individuals, the study deeply sequenced the blood TCR repertoires of roughly 5 healthy adults. To increase sequencing depth and limit assay-specific biases, TCR repertoire library preparation and sequencing were carried out by different laboratories using diverse techniques. Each donor's leukapheresis produced roughly between roughly 0.85 and 10 billion PBMCs. Here is what the overall study found, with its caveats: The genetic and exposure-history diversity represented was limited by the small number of donors. Naive subsets generally had larger estimated clonotype richness than memory subsets did. Based on pairwise subsampling, the degree of clonotype sharing among donors was expected to be affected by sequencing depth. Approximately 5% of naive CD4, around 3.5% of naive CD8, 2.3% of memory CD4, and over 0.35% of memory CD8 clonotypes were shared across a few donors. Rarefaction of sorted-subset datasets indicated incomplete sequencing despite the large sequencing depth. Sampling was restricted to blood, and TCR repertoires in tissue are likely to differ from TCR repertoires in blood. Higher generation probabilities were observed for clonotypes shared by all four sorted-subset donors than for non-shared clonotypes.

Donors were healthy HIV-negative adults with no recently reported acute infections or vaccinations. Only Caucasian adults living in Nashville, Tennessee, USA were represented among the donors. CD4+ T cells were enriched through magnetic negative selection, after which naive cells were positively selected on CD45RA and the remaining negative fraction served as the memory subset. Blood was obtained by leukapheresis, after which PBMCs were separated by Ficoll-Histopaque density gradient centrifugation and cryopreserved in liquid nitrogen vapor phase. Purity and quantity of every magnetically sorted T cell population were checked by analytical flow cytometry. Each sorted fraction had its genomic DNA isolated and then quantified by UV absorbance on a Nanodrop 2000c. The CDR3 holds 12 amino acids from the cysteine to the phenylalanine. Left in the record is the CDR3 DNA by itself, 36 bases read in frame from the first base. CDR1 is given as SEHNR and CDR2 as FQNEAQ, both from the germline V gene (reference sequence). V lost 4 bases and J lost 4 bases; the stretch between them is 7 bases long.

This clone has a single count. It lacks a known antigen. No base quality information exists; no much larger clone differs at one position. Using the deep immunoSEQ assay, multiplex PCR amplified TCR CDR3 regions from genomic DNA. Extracted genomic DNA from each cell subset was spread evenly across all wells of several immunoSEQ 96-well plates, with each plate serving as a replicate. For sorted subsets, each replicate PCR was loaded with approximately 190 ng genomic DNA, equivalent to roughly 30,000 T cell genomes. The purified libraries were quantified using a Qubit 3.0 fluorometer, sized with a Bioanalyzer 2100, and then quantified again using the KAPA Library Quantification kit. Each immunoSEQ 96-well plate was sequenced on its own single-read 150-cycle Illumina NextSeq 550 flow cell. In the paper's pipeline: The immunoSEQ output contained only junctional sequences without quality scores, so filtering could not match that applied to full-length reads. Sequences were annotated with PyIR, a Python wrapper for IgBLAST v1.9, using IMGT germline references to assign V/J genes and CDR3. Any read was removed if the V/J assignment was weak (E-value above 1e-6), the CDR3 was missing, or the read contained stop codons, out-of-frame junctions, or ambiguous translated residues. A V3J clonotype was defined by an identical inferred V gene, J gene, and CDR3 amino acid sequence. Percentage overlap between repertoires was computed as shared unique clonotypes divided by the size of the smaller repertoire. RTK rarefaction, the Chao1 estimator, and Recon v2.1 estimates of unobserved clonotypes were used to assess repertoire richness. Generation probabilities were computed with OLGA for all TCRbeta clonotypes obtained by the gDNA method from four donors. The source is immuneACCESS, and TCRdb retained only in-frame sequences with V and J called. Part of the clones is not carried over; for the studies checked, unresolved V genes explain less than half of this, and the remainder is unexplained. V and J calls and clone size are copied from that table; D and trimming were computed from the DNA. Counted in this sample were approximately 1,000,000 clones; around 78% of them appeared once. The ten largest make up more than 0.5% of the sample.

Sequences were obtained from memory CD4+ T cells from PBMCs. This specimen's cell subset or site label, interpreted: CD45RA-negative fraction. The TCR was taken from a young man in good health. Some clones in this sample may be carry-over from other donors' samples. Here the chain combines TRBV7-9 and TRBJ2-5, with the D gene too uncertain to name. The CDR3 amino acid sequence is: CASSSASETQYF. The sequenced DNA is TGTGCCAGCAGCTCTGCTTCAGAGACCCAGTACTTC.